This TCR beta chain comes out of a study of cytomegalovirus exposure and HLA in healthy donors. The protocol was immunoSEQ multiplex PCR, while the TCRdb copy is restricted to in-frame clones and leaves out a portion. Here the sample spans 250,000 to 300,000 clones, 80% to 90% being singletons. This clone was detected once. The junction had 3 bases not matched to a gene; V was cut back by 1 base and J by 3 bases. Germline loops: CDR1 MNHNS, CDR2 SASEGT. The CDR3 sequence is 16 residues long. The clonotype was recovered from a woman aged 18 to 35 in good health and CMV-seronegative. The chain uses TRBV6-1 and TRBJ2-2; TRBD1 agrees at 9 bases. Material: PBMCs. The CDR3 region is CASSEDRGLYTGELFF. The CDR3 DNA reads as TGTGCCAGCAGTGAAGACAGGGGGCTATACACCGGGGAGCTGTTTTTT.